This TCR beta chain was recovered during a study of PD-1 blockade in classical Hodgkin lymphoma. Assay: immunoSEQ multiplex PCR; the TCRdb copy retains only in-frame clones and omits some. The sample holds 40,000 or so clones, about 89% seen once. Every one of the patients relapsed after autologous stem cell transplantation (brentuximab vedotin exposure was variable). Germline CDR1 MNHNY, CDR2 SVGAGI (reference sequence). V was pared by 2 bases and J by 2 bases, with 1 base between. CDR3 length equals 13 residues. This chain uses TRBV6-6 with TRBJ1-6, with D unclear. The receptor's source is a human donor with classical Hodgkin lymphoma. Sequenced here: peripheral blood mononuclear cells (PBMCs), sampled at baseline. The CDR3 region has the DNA TGTGCCAGCAGTTACACCTATAATTCACCCCTCCACTTT. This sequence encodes CASSYTYNSPLHF.